The T cell receptor beta chain described here comes from a study of molecular identifiers for immune sequencing clone quantification. As concerns this clonotype: This may stem from a read error, because a much larger clone lies one nucleotide away.

TCRdb re-called the PCR reads with MiXCR, one entry per CDR3 protein. The repertoire consists of roughly 320,000 distinct CDR3 sequences, with about a fifth occurring once and the leading ten covering 0.75% to 0.85%. Sequencing was carried out using naive CD8+ T cells from blood, with Jurkat cell RNA spiked in. Documented subset: FACS-sorted CD8+CD4-CCR7+CD45RA+ naive T cells. The origin of this receptor is a human donor in good health. Some libraries in this study had Jurkat cell RNA spiked in.

The CDR3 here is CSARGGAGSGVYEQYF. CDR3 nucleotide sequence: TGCAGTGCTAGAGGTGGGGCAGGGAGTGGTGTCTACGAGCAGTACTTC. The chain employs TRBV20-1 and TRBJ2-7; D may be TRBD1 or TRBD2 (5 bases each). Germline loops: CDR1 DFQATT, CDR2 SNEGSKA (reference sequence). V dropped 1 base and J dropped 3 bases, with 19 bases sitting between them. The CDR3 sequence is 16 residues long.